This T cell receptor beta chain was obtained from a study of blood T cell repertoires in COVID-19. Study information: Samples taken during acute and convalescent COVID-19 were collected in the United States, Italy and Spain. Sources were T cells, B-cell-depleted T cells, or PBMCs; the material itself was cDNA or gDNA.

Authors' methods: From reference gene primer amplification, estimates of nucleated cell counts were derived. Repertoires were generated with immunoSEQ multiplex PCR, while TCRdb's copy carries only in-frame clones and drops some. The D gene and trimming were derived from the DNA, and the V and J assignments and clone size from that table. The table lists approximately 150,000 clones, over 70% of them singletons. The CDR3 spans 15 residues. Germline CDR1 and CDR2: LNHNV and YYDKDF (reference sequence). V was pared by 1 base and J by 2 bases, with 12 bases between. The gene calls are TRBV15 and TRBJ2-7; perhaps TRBD1 as D (6 bases). The TCR was taken from a man between 65 and 85 years old who had been exposed to COVID-19. Sequencing was done on a sample of PBMCs or T cells enriched from blood (not recorded which). CDR3 sequence (DNA): TGTGCCACCAGCAGAGGAGGGGGACCACCCTACGAGCAGTACTTC. Its translation is CATSRGGGPPYEQYF.